This paragraph reports one T cell receptor (beta chain). This sample stems from a study of blood T cell repertoires in COVID-19. Study-level background: Nucleic acid was either cDNA or gDNA, and it came from T cells, B-cell-depleted T cells, or PBMCs.

Recruited during active infection, patients (from Seattle) were subsequently followed longitudinally. The CDR3 sequence is 15 residues long. The trim removed 3 bases at V and 0 bases at J, leaving 2 bases unmatched. The germline V gene has CDR1 LNHDA and CDR2 SQIVND (reference sequence). Profiling relied on immunoSEQ multiplex PCR, and the TCRdb table lists in-frame clones only, not all of them. This table holds about 130,000 clones, approximately 85% found once. The sample taken for sequencing was peripheral blood. V gene TRBV19 combines with J gene TRBJ1-5, with 7 bases identical to TRBD1. The receptor comes from a man aged 25-45 years with COVID-19, enrolled during active disease. The CDR3 region is CASSMSGGSNQPQHF. The DNA of the CDR3 is TGTGCCAGTAGTATGTCAGGGGGTAGCAATCAGCCCCAGCATTTT.